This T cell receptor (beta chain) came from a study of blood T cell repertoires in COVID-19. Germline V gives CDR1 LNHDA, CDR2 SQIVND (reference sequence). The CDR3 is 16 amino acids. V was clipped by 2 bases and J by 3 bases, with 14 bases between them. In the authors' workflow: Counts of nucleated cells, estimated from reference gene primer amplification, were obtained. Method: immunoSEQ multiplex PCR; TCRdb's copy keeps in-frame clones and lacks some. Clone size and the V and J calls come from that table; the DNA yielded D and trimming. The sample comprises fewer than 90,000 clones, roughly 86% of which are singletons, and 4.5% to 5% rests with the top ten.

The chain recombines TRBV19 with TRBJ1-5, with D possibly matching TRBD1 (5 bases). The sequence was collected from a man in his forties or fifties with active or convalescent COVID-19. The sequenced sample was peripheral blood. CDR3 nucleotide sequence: TGTGCCAGTAGTATAAAGGGGCAGGGCTCCAATCAGCCCCAGCATTTT. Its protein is CASSIKGQGSNQPQHF. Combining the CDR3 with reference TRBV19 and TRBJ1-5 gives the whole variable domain DGGITQSPKYLFRKEGQNVTLSCEQNLNHDAMYWYRQDPGQGLRLIYYSQIVNDFQKGDIAEGYSVSREKKESFPLTVTSAQKNPTAFYLCASSIKGQGSNQPQHFGDGTRLSIL.